Included here is one TCR beta chain sequence, with context. This sample stems from a study of blood T cell repertoires in COVID-19. Study details: Samples came from the United States, Italy and Spain, spanning acute and convalescent COVID-19. T cells, B-cell-depleted T cells, or PBMCs supplied cDNA or gDNA.

How the authors handled the data: The authors estimated nucleated cell counts from reference gene primer amplification. Repertoires were generated with immunoSEQ multiplex PCR, while TCRdb's copy carries only in-frame clones and drops some. V, J and clone size reflect that table, while D and trimming were determined from the DNA. The sample lists 90,000 to 150,000 clones; roughly 88% were seen once. Material for sequencing was peripheral blood. This receptor was taken from a woman aged 45-65 years with active or convalescent COVID-19.

CDR3 sequence (DNA): TGTGCCAGCAGCTCTGACGGGAGTTCGTATGGGGCCAACGTCCTGACTTTC. This translates into CASSSDGSSYGANVLTF. The rearrangement joins TRBV7-2 to TRBJ2-6; TRBD2 is a possible D gene (6 bases). The CDR3 runs to 17 residues. Per the germline V gene, CDR1 is SGHTA and CDR2 is FQGNSA. V was shortened by 4 bases and J by 3 bases, with 16 bases between the two germline ends.